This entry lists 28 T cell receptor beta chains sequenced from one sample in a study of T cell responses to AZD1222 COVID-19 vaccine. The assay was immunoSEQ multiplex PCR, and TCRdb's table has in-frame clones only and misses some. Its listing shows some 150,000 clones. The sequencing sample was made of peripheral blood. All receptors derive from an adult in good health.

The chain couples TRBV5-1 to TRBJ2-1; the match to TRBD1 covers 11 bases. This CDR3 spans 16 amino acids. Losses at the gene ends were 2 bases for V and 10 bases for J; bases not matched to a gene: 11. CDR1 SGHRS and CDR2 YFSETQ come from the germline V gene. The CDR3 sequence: CASSFSPAWTGGEQFF. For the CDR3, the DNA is TGCGCCAGCAGCTTTAGCCCCGCTTGGACAGGGGGCGAGCAGTTCTTC. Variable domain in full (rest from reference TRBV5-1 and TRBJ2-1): KAGVTQTPRYLIKTRGQQVTLSCSPISGHRSVSWYQQTPGQGLQFLFEYFSETQRNKGNFPGRFSGRQFSNSRSEMNVSTLELGDSALYLCASSFSPAWTGGEQFFGPGTRLTVL.

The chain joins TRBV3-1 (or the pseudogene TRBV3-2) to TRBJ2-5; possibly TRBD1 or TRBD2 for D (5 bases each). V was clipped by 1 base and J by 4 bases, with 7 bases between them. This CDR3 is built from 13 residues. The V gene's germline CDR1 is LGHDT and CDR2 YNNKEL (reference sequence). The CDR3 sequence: CASSQGGIETQYF. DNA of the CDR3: TGTGCCAGCAGCCAAGGGGGGATAGAGACCCAGTACTTC.

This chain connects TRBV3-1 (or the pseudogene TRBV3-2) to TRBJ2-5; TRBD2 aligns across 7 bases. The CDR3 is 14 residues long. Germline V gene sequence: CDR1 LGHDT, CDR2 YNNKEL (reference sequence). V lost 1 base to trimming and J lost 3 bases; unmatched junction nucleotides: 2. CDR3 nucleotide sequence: TGTGCCAGCAGCCAAGGGACTAGAGAAGAGACCCAGTACTTC. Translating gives CASSQGTREETQYF.

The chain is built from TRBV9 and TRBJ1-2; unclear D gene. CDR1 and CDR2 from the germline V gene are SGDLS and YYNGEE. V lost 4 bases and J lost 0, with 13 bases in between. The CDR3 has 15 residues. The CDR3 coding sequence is TGTGCCAGCAGCCCCTCGTGGACCCCTAACTATGGCTACACCTTC. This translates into CASSPSWTPNYGYTF.

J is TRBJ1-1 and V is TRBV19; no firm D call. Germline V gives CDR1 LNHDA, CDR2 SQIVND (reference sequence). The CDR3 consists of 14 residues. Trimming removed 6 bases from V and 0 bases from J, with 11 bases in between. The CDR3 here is CASRLNTVNTEAFF. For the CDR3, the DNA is TGTGCCAGTAGACTTAACACGGTGAACACTGAAGCTTTCTTT.

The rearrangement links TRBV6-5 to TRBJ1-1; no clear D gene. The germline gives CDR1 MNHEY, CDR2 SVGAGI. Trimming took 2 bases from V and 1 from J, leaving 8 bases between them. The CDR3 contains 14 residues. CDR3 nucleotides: TGTGCCAGCAGTTACGGGCTGACGAACACTGAAGCTTTCTTT. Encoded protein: CASSYGLTNTEAFF.

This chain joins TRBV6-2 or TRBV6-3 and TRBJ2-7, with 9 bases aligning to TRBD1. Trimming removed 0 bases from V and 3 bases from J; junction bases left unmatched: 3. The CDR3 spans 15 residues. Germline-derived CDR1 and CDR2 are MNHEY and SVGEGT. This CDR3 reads CASSYSGTGFYEQYF. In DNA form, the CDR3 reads TGTGCCAGCAGTTACTCCGGGACAGGGTTCTACGAGCAGTACTTC.

The chain's CDR3 is CASSRMINTEAFF. The CDR3 nucleotides are TGTGCCAGCAGCCGAATGATAAACACTGAAGCTTTCTTT. The chain is built from TRBV7-8 and TRBJ1-1; no clear D. The V and J ends lost 5 bases and 2 bases respectively, with 9 bases between them. CDR1 and CDR2 (germline): SGHVS, FQNEAQ. The CDR3 runs 13 residues.

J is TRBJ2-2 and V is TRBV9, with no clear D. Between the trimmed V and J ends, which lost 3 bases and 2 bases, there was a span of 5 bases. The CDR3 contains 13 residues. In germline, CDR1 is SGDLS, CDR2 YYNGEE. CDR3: CASSATNTGELFF. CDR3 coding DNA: TGTGCCAGCAGCGCGACTAACACCGGGGAGCTGTTTTTT.

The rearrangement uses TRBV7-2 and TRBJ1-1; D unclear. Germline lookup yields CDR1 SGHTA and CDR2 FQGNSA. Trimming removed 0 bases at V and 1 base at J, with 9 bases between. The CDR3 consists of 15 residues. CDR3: CASSLAGIGNTEAFF. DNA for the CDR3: TGTGCCAGCAGCTTAGCGGGCATCGGGAACACTGAAGCTTTCTTT.

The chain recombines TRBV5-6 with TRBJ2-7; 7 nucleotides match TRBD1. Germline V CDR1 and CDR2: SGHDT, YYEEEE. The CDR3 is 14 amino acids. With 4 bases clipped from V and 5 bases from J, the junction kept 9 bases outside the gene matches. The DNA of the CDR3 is TGTGCCAGCAGCCAGACAGGGTTTAGGGACGAGCAGTACTTC. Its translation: CASSQTGFRDEQYF.

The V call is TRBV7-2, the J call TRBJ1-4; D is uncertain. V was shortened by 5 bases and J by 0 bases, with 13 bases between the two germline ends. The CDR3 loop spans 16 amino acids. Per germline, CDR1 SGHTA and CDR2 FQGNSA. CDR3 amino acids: CASSPTTGTTNEKLFF. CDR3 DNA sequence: TGTGCCAGCAGCCCCACAACTGGTACAACTAATGAAAAACTGTTTTTT.

Here the CDR3 DNA reads TGTGCCAGCAGTTTCCAGGGGCGTAATCAGCCCCAGCATTTT. As protein: CASSFQGRNQPQHF. The chain couples TRBV28 to TRBJ1-5, with D possibly TRBD1 on 6 matching bases. From germline, CDR1 is MDHEN and CDR2 SYDVKM. Trimming stripped 3 bases from V and 4 bases from J, with 10 bases between. CDR3 length: 14 residues.

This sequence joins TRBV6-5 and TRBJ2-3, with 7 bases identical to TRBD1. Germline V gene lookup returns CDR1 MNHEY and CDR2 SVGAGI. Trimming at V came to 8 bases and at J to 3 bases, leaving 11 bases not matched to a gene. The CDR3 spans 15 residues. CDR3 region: CASGQQGIGTDTQYF. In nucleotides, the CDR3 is TGTGCCAGCGGACAACAGGGGATTGGGACAGATACGCAGTATTTT.

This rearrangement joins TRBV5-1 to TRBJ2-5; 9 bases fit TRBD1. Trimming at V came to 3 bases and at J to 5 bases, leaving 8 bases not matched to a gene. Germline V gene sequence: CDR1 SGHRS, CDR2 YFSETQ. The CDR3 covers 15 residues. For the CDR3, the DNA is TGCGCCAGCAGCTCCGGGACAGGGAGCTCTGAGACCCAGTACTTC. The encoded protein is CASSSGTGSSETQYF.

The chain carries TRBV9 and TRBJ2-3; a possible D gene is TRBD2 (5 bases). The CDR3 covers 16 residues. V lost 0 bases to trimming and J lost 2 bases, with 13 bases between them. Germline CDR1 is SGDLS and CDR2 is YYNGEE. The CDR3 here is CASSVVAGEPTDTQYF. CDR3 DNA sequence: TGTGCCAGCAGCGTAGTGGCCGGGGAACCCACAGATACGCAGTATTTT. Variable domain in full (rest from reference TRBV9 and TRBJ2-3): DSGVTQTPKHLITATGQRVTLRCSPRSGDLSVYWYQQSLDQGLQFLIQYYNGEERAKGNILERFSAQQFPDLHSELNLSSLELGDSALYFCASSVVAGEPTDTQYFGPGTRLTVL.

The chain's CDR3 is CATSLGGYYNNEQFF. CDR3 DNA sequence: TGTGCCACCTCCCTAGGGGGGTACTATAACAATGAGCAGTTCTTC. The chain employs TRBV28 and TRBJ2-1; D is possibly TRBD1 or TRBD2 (6 bases each). Trimming removed 10 bases at V and 5 bases at J, with 21 bases between. The CDR3 has 15 amino acids. Germline lookup yields CDR1 MDHEN and CDR2 SYDVKM.

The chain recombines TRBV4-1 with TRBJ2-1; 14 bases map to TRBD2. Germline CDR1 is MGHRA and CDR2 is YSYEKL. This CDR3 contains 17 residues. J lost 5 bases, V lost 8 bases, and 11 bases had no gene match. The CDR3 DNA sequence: TGCGCCAGCCGAGGCAGACTAGCGGGGGGGCCGAACAATGAGCAGTTCTTC. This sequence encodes CASRGRLAGGPNNEQFF.

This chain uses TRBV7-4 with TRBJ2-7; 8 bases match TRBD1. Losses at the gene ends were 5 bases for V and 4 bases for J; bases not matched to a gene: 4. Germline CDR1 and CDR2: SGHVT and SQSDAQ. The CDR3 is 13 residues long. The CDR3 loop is CASSIGQGYEQYF. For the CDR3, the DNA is TGTGCCAGCAGCATCGGACAGGGATACGAGCAGTACTTC.

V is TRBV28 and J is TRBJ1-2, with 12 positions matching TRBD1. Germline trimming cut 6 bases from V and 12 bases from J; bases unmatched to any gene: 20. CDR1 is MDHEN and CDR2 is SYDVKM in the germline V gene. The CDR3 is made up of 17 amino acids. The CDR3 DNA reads TGTGCCAGCAGGGTGCCGGGACAGGGGGCCCCCCGGGGGGTTGACACCTTC. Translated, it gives CASRVPGQGAPRGVDTF.

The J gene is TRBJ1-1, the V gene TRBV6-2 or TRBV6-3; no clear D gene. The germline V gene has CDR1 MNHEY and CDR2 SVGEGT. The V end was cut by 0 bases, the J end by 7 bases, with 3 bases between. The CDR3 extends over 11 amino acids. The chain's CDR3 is CASSYSVEAFF. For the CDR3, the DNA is TGTGCCAGCAGTTACTCAGTTGAAGCTTTCTTT.

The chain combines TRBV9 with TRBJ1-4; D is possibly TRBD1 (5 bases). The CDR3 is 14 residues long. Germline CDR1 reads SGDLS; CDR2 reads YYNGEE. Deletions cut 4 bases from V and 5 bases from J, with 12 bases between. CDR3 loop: CASSYDSRNEKLFF. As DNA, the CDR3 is TGTGCCAGCAGCTACGACAGTCGCAATGAAAAACTGTTTTTT.

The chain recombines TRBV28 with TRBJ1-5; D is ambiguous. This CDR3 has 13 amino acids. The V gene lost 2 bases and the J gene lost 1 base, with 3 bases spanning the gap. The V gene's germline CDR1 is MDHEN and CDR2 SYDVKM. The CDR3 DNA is TGTGCCAGCAGTTTAGACAGCAATCAGCCCCAGCATTTT. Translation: CASSLDSNQPQHF.

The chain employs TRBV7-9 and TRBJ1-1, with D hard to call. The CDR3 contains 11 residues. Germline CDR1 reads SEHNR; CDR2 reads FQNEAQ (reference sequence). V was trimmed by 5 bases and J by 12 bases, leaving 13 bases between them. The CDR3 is CASSPDIGTFF. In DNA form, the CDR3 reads TGTGCCAGCAGCCCCGATATCGGAACTTTCTTT.

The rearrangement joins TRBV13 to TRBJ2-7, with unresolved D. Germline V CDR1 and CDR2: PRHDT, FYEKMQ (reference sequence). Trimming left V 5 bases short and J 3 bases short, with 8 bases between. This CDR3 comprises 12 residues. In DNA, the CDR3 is TGTGCCAGCAGCGCAGGAAGCTACGAGCAGTACTTC. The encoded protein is CASSAGSYEQYF. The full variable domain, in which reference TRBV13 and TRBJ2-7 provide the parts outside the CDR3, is AAGVIQSPRHLIKEKRETATLKCYPIPRHDTVYWYQQGPGQDPQFLISFYEKMQSDKGSIPDRFSAQQFSDYHSELNMSSLELGDSALYFCASSAGSYEQYFGPGTRLTVT.

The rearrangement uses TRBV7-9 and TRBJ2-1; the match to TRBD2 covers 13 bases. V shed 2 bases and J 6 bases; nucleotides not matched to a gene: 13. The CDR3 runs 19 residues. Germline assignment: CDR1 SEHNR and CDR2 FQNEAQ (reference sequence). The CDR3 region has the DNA TGTGCCAGCAGCTTACCCCGACTAGCGGGGGGCCTTCATGCCAATGAGCAGTTCTTC. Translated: CASSLPRLAGGLHANEQFF.

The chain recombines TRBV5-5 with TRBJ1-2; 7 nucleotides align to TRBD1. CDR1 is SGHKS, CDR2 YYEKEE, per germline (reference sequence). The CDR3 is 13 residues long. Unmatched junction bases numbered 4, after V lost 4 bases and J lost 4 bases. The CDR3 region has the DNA TGTGCCAGCAGCCCTGACAGGGCCTATGGCTACACCTTC. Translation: CASSPDRAYGYTF.

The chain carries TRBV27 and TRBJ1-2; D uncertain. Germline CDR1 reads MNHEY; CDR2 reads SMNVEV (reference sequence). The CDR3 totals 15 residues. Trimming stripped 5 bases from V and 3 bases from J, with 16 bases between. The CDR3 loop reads CASSLRSGVHYGYTF. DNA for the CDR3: TGTGCCAGCAGTCTACGGTCCGGGGTCCACTATGGCTACACCTTC.